The 17 T cell receptor beta chains below were found in one sample sequenced in a study of CD8+CD57+ T cells in acquired aplastic anemia. Genomic DNA templated the TCR beta VDJ and CDR3 profiling. TCRdb reanalysed the reads using MiXCR and keeps one entry per CDR3 protein. The profile covers 100,000 to 150,000 distinct CDR3 sequences, with 40% to 60% appearing a single time and around 2.3% taken by the ten largest. The material sequenced was sorted CD4+, CD8+, or CD8+CD57+ T cells (not recorded which) from PBMCs. These TCRs come from a human donor in good health, serving as a control.

V is TRBV10-3 and J is TRBJ1-2; 7 bases fit TRBD1. The CDR3 extends over 13 amino acids. Germline trimming cut 5 bases from V and 4 bases from J; bases unmatched to any gene: 4. CDR1 ENHRY and CDR2 SYGVKD come from the germline V gene. As DNA, the CDR3 is TGTGCCATCAGTTGGGAGGGGGCCTATGGCTACACCTTC. It codes for CAISWEGAYGYTF.

This clonotype was observed at least ten times. This chain joins TRBV7-8 and TRBJ1-5; 7 nucleotides align to TRBD1. V was clipped by 5 bases and J by 2 bases; unmatched bases: 3. Germline lookup yields CDR1 SGHVS and CDR2 FQNEAQ. This CDR3 has 14 residues. The CDR3 sequence: CASSPTGGNQPQHF. The CDR3 nucleotides are TGTGCCAGCAGCCCTACAGGGGGCAATCAGCCCCAGCATTTT.

The chain combines TRBV7-2 with TRBJ1-5; D uncertain. The CDR3 sequence is 13 residues long. CDR1 SGHTA and CDR2 FQGNSA come from the germline V gene. The ends were cut back, 2 bases at V and 3 bases at J, with 5 bases in the middle. CDR3 bases: TGTGCCAGCAGCTTAATGGCCAATCAGCCCCAGCATTTT. Residues: CASSLMANQPQHF.

This clonotype came up once. V gene TRBV6-1 combines with J gene TRBJ1-5; D is unclear. CDR3 length: 13 amino acids. Germline V CDR1 and CDR2: MNHNS, SASEGT. Between the trimmed V and J ends, which lost 7 bases and 7 bases, there was a span of 14 bases. CDR3 region: CASIGPTRQPQHF. In DNA, the CDR3 is TGTGCCAGCATTGGCCCAACGAGGCAGCCCCAGCATTTT.

This clonotype appeared a few times. The chain recombines TRBV5-1 with TRBJ1-6, with 9 bases fitting TRBD1. This CDR3 region has 14 residues. Trimming at V came to 6 bases and at J to 9 bases, leaving 7 bases not matched to a gene. Germline V CDR1 and CDR2: SGHRS, YFSETQ. The CDR3, as DNA: TGCGCCAGCACCATCACAGGGGGCGGTTCACCCCTCCACTTT. Translation gives CASTITGGGSPLHF.

The chain links TRBV5-4 to TRBJ2-1; no reliable D call. The J call may be mistaken, given a closer DNA end match to TRBJ2-5. The CDR3 covers 14 residues. Germline V gene lookup returns CDR1 SGHNT and CDR2 YYREEE (reference sequence). In DNA form, the CDR3 reads TGTGCCAGCAGCTTTTGGCAGACCCAAGAGACCCAGTACTTC. Its translation is CASSFWQTQETQYF.

This chain joins TRBV7-3 and TRBJ2-5, with D perhaps TRBD2 (6 bases). This CDR3 has 13 residues. Germline assignment: CDR1 SGHTA and CDR2 FQGTGA. V shed 5 bases and J shed 4 bases, with 11 bases lying between them. The CDR3, as DNA: TGTGCCAGCAGCGTGACTAGTGGAGAGACCCAGTACTTC. Protein: CASSVTSGETQYF.

This clonotype occurred many times. The chain couples TRBV19 to TRBJ1-6, with D tentatively TRBD1 (5 bases). Trimming shortened V by 0 bases and J by 8 bases, and 14 bases separated the two germline ends. Germline V gives CDR1 LNHDA, CDR2 SQIVND (reference sequence). The CDR3 runs to 16 residues. CDR3 in amino acids: CASSIDRGRGDSPLHF. The DNA of the CDR3 is TGTGCCAGTAGTATAGATCGTGGCAGAGGGGATTCACCCCTCCACTTT.

With respect to this clonotype: Just one base apart from a much larger clone, this may be a read error. This chain joins TRBV6-1 and TRBJ2-6; perhaps D is TRBD1 or TRBD2 (5 bases each). The CDR3 runs 14 residues. Germline CDR1 reads MNHNS; CDR2 reads SASEGT. The CDR3 here is CASSLRTGANALTF. The CDR3 DNA is TGTGCCAGCAGTCTAAGGACTGGGGCCAACGCCCTGACTTTC.

This clonotype was seen at least ten times. V gene TRBV20-1 combines with J gene TRBJ2-7, with 13 bases lining up with TRBD2. Germline V gene sequence: CDR1 DFQATT, CDR2 SNEGSKA (reference sequence). This CDR3 has 14 amino acids. Losses at the gene ends were 0 bases for V and 6 bases for J; bases not matched to a gene: 2. The CDR3 is CSARELAGGREQYF. The CDR3 DNA follows: TGCAGTGCTAGAGAACTAGCGGGGGGGCGCGAGCAGTACTTC.

This clonotype was seen ten or more times. The chain employs TRBV3-1 and TRBJ1-5; no definite D call. CDR1 is LGHDT, CDR2 YNNKEL, per germline (reference sequence). There are 13 residues in the CDR3. Trimming left V 0 bases short and J 5 bases short, with 5 bases between. The CDR3 here is CASSQDGYQPQHF. The CDR3 DNA follows: TGTGCCAGCAGCCAAGATGGGTATCAGCCCCAGCATTTT.

Points on this clonotype: The junction does not match germline at one end; this may be a read error. The V call is TRBV25-1, the J call TRBJ1-1; D is undetermined. The CDR3 has 12 amino acids. Germline loops: CDR1 MGHDK, CDR2 SYGVNS. The CDR3 region is CASSESGRAQTF. CDR3 DNA: TGTGCCAGCAGTGAATCGGGAAGGGCCCAAACATTT.

The V and J genes are TRBV20-1 and TRBJ2-7; possibly TRBD1 for D (5 bases). Germline assignment: CDR1 DFQATT and CDR2 SNEGSKA (reference sequence). The CDR3 loop spans 17 amino acids. V lost 6 bases to trimming and J lost 2 bases, with 26 bases between them. The CDR3: CSASSVSPPDSPYEQYF. The CDR3, as DNA: TGCAGTGCCAGTAGTGTATCCCCCCCTGACAGTCCCTACGAGCAGTACTTC.

This chain links TRBV24-1 with TRBJ1-5; D uncertain. The CDR3 covers 15 residues. V gave up 3 bases and J gave up 3 bases, with 11 bases separating them. Germline V CDR1 and CDR2: KGHDR, SFDVKD. In nucleotides, the CDR3 is TGTGCCACCAGTGATCGGGTCAGGACCAATCAGCCCCAGCATTTT. Protein product: CATSDRVRTNQPQHF.

This clonotype was found many times. The V call is TRBV10-3, the J call TRBJ1-6; 8 bases match TRBD1. Looked up from germline, CDR1 is ENHRY and CDR2 is SYGVKD. The CDR3 runs 15 residues. Trimming cost V 11 bases and J 10 bases; bases outside gene matches: 16. The CDR3 nucleotides are TGTGCCGTCGGACAGGGAAATAACCAGGGGTCACCCCTCCACTTT. This codes for CAVGQGNNQGSPLHF.

This clonotype was observed a few times. V gene TRBV14 combines with J gene TRBJ2-7; 7 nucleotides line up with TRBD1. This CDR3 region has 15 residues. The V segment lost 1 base and the J segment 0 bases; nucleotides outside the gene matches: 3. Germline CDR1 and CDR2: SGHDN and FVKESK. The CDR3 spells CASSQVDRASYEQYF. The CDR3 DNA follows: TGTGCCAGCAGCCAAGTAGACAGGGCCTCCTACGAGCAGTACTTC.

This clonotype was detected ten times or more. This rearrangement joins TRBV7-9 to TRBJ2-2; TRBD2 is a possible D gene (5 bases). Germline V gene lookup returns CDR1 SEHNR and CDR2 FQNEAQ (reference sequence). The length of the CDR3 is 15 residues. V lost 5 bases, J lost 2 bases, and 12 bases lay in between. The CDR3 nucleotides read TGTGCCAGCAGCACCGGACGGGAAAACACCGGGGAGCTGTTTTTT. Encoded protein: CASSTGRENTGELFF.